Following are 14 T cell receptor beta chains from one sample sequenced in a study of blood T cell repertoires in COVID-19. TCRdb's copy holds only in-frame clones and misses some; the assay was immunoSEQ multiplex PCR. Among roughly 290,000 clones listed, roughly 84% were seen once. Input material: peripheral blood. The receptor set was obtained from a person between 65 and 79 years old with COVID-19, enrolled during active disease.

V and J are TRBV11-2 and TRBJ2-7; 7 positions agree with TRBD2. V was clipped by 6 bases and J by 6 bases; unmatched bases: 14. There are 15 residues in the CDR3. Germline CDR1 reads SGHAT; CDR2 reads FQNNGV. CDR3 region: CASRLSGGSRSEQYF. DNA for the CDR3: TGTGCCAGCAGGTTGTCAGGCGGGAGTCGCTCCGAGCAGTACTTC.

The chain links TRBV4-3 to TRBJ2-7; D not certain. Germline loops: CDR1 LGHNA, CDR2 YSLEER. CDR3 length: 17 residues. Trimming shortened V by 0 bases and J by 2 bases, and 17 bases separated the two germline ends. In DNA form, the CDR3 reads TGCGCCAGCAGCCAAGAGGCGGCCGGATCTATACCCTACGAGCAGTACTTC. It codes for CASSQEAAGSIPYEQYF.

In this sample, this clone turned up a few times. The chain links TRBV30 to TRBJ1-5, with 8 nucleotides matching TRBD1. V was clipped by 5 bases and J by 2 bases; unmatched bases: 5. Germline assignment: CDR1 GTSNPN and CDR2 SVGIG (reference sequence). This CDR3 spans 14 amino acids. CDR3 residues: CAWSRTGRNQPQHF. CDR3 coding DNA: TGTGCCTGGTCCAGGACAGGGCGCAATCAGCCCCAGCATTTT.

CDR3 bases: TGTGCCAGCAGTTTCTTTTCGGGGACAGGGGCGATTGGCAAAAACATTCAGTACTTC. Protein: CASSFFSGTGAIGKNIQYF. The chain recombines TRBV28 with TRBJ2-4; 10 nucleotides align to TRBD1. The CDR3 totals 19 residues. The trim removed 3 bases at V and 3 bases at J, leaving 14 bases unmatched. Looked up from germline, CDR1 is MDHEN and CDR2 is SYDVKM.

The chain recombines TRBV7-3 with TRBJ2-7; 7 bases are a match to TRBD1. The CDR3 totals 15 residues. J gave up 1 base and V 6 bases, and 9 bases lay outside the gene matches. CDR1 is SGHTA, CDR2 FQGTGA, per germline. DNA of the CDR3: TGTGCCAGCAGTATTACCGGGGACAGTTCCTACGAGCAGTACTTC. Translation: CASSITGDSSYEQYF.

The chain carries TRBV30 and TRBJ1-5; unclear D gene. Germline lookup yields CDR1 GTSNPN and CDR2 SVGIG (reference sequence). Trimming cost V 4 bases and J 3 bases, with 7 bases left between them. The CDR3 is made up of 12 amino acids. CDR3 sequence (DNA): TGTGCCTGGAACAGTAACAATCAGCCCCAGCATTTT. Its translation: CAWNSNNQPQHF.

The chain uses TRBV28 and TRBJ1-2, with D tentatively TRBD1 (5 bases). Germline assignment: CDR1 MDHEN and CDR2 SYDVKM. The CDR3 loop spans 15 amino acids. V was pared by 2 bases and J by 4 bases, with 14 bases between. This CDR3 is CASSLAGEWFYGYTF. CDR3 in DNA: TGTGCCAGCAGTTTAGCGGGGGAGTGGTTCTATGGCTACACCTTC.

This clone was detected a few times. The V gene is TRBV19, the J gene TRBJ1-1; a weak D match, TRBD1 (5 bases). CDR3 length: 13 amino acids. Germline CDR1 is LNHDA and CDR2 is SQIVND (reference sequence). Trimming removed 8 bases from V and 1 base from J, with 11 bases in between. In nucleotides, the CDR3 is TGTGCCAGTGGATCAACAGGGAACACTGAAGCTTTCTTT. It is translated as CASGSTGNTEAFF.

V is TRBV19 and J is TRBJ1-1, with a weak D call TRBD1 (6 bases). Germline assignment: CDR1 LNHDA and CDR2 SQIVND (reference sequence). With 5 bases removed from V and 4 bases from J, the gap between germline ends came to 14 bases. The length of the CDR3 is 14 residues. CDR3: CASSPSHRVTEAFF. The CDR3 DNA reads as TGTGCCAGTAGTCCCTCTCACAGGGTCACTGAAGCTTTCTTT.

The CDR3 bases are TGTGCCAGCAGTTCTTGGGTGACGGGCACCGGGGAGCTGTTTTTT. Translated, it gives CASSSWVTGTGELFF. The rearrangement links TRBV28 to TRBJ2-2, with no clear D. CDR1 is MDHEN, CDR2 SYDVKM, per germline. The CDR3 runs 15 residues. Trimming left V 4 bases short and J 4 bases short, with 13 bases between. Filled out from reference TRBV28 and TRBJ2-2, the complete variable domain reads DVKVTQSSRYLVKRTGEKVFLECVQDMDHENMFWYRQDPGLGLRLIYFSYDVKMKEKGDIPEGYSVSREKKERFSLILESASTNQTSMYLCASSSWVTGTGELFFGEGSRLTVL.

The chain recombines TRBV6-2 or TRBV6-3 with TRBJ2-7, with D hard to call. The CDR3 is 12 residues long. Germline values: CDR1 MNHEY, CDR2 SVGEGT. V gave up 5 bases and J gave up 6 bases, with 11 bases separating them. CDR3 residues: CASSGEASEQYF. The CDR3 coding sequence is TGTGCCAGCAGTGGTGAAGCAAGCGAGCAGTACTTC.

The chain couples TRBV7-2 to TRBJ1-2; TRBD1 agrees at 7 bases. V shed 0 bases, J shed 4 bases, and the junction held 5 bases outside the gene matches. Germline assignment: CDR1 SGHTA and CDR2 FQGNSA. The CDR3 spans 15 residues. The CDR3: CASSLASDRPYGYTF. The CDR3 DNA follows: TGTGCCAGCAGCTTAGCTTCGGACAGGCCCTATGGCTACACCTTC.

J is TRBJ2-1 and V is TRBV5-5, with a tentative D call TRBD1 (7 bases). The V end was cut by 4 bases, the J end by 7 bases, with 18 bases between. Germline lookup yields CDR1 SGHKS and CDR2 YYEKEE (reference sequence). This CDR3 contains 15 residues. In DNA, the CDR3 is TGTGCCAGCAGCCCGCAGGGGGGCGGTCTGAATGAGCAGTTCTTC. This gives the protein CASSPQGGGLNEQFF.

The chain recombines TRBV19 with TRBJ1-5; D not resolved. The CDR3 loop spans 12 amino acids. V lost 4 bases and J 15 bases, leaving 16 bases between the germline ends. From germline, CDR1 is LNHDA and CDR2 SQIVND (reference sequence). CDR3 sequence reads: CASSTPGSSRHF. The CDR3 DNA follows: TGTGCCAGTAGTACACCAGGATCGAGCCGGCATTTT.